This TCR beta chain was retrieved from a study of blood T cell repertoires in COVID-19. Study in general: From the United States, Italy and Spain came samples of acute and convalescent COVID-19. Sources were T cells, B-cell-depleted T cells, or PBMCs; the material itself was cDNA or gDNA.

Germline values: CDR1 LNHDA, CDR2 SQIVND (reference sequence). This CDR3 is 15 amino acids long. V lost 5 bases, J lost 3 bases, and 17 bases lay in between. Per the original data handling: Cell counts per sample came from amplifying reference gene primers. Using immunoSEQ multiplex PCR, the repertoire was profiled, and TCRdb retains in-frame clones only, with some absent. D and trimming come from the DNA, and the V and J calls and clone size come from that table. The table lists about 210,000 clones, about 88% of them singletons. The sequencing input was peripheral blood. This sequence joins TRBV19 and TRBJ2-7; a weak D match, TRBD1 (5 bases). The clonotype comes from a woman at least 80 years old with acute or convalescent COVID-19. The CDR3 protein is CASSSRRTIFYEQYF. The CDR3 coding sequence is TGTGCCAGTAGTTCGAGAAGGACAATCTTCTACGAGCAGTACTTC.